The T cell receptor (beta chain) described here comes from a study of cytomegalovirus exposure and HLA in healthy donors. The study, taken as a whole, reports: Sequencing likely produced, as an artifact, a cluster of highly shared sequence variants.

With 60 Vbeta and 13 Jbeta primers, the PCR was carried out. The protocol was immunoSEQ multiplex PCR, while the TCRdb copy is restricted to in-frame clones and leaves out a portion. The table has under 50,000 clones, about 66% seen once. In its sample, this clone was seen a few times. Its antigen is not known. With 6 bases removed from V and 4 bases from J, the gap between germline ends came to 13 bases. Per the germline V gene, CDR1 is MNHNS and CDR2 is SASEGT. There are 14 residues in the CDR3. Sequenced material: PBMCs. The clonotype was recovered from a man aged 45-60 years in good health and CMV-seropositive. The chain has TRBV6-1 and TRBJ1-5; D is ambiguous. The CDR3 DNA follows: TGTGCCAGCAGCGCTAACTTTGTGAATCAGCCCCAGCATTTT. Translation: CASSANFVNQPQHF.